The 7 T cell receptor beta chains given below trace back to one sample, sequenced in a study of blood T cell repertoires in COVID-19. Only in-frame clones appear in the TCRdb table, and some are missing; sequencing was by immunoSEQ multiplex PCR. This repertoire shows more than 75,000 clones, roughly 88% found once; its top ten account for approximately 25%. Sequenced: peripheral blood. The receptor source for this set is a man in his fifties or sixties with acute or convalescent COVID-19.

The V and J genes are TRBV7-2 and TRBJ1-1; tentative D call: TRBD1 (5 bases). V lost 3 bases, J lost 5 bases, and 19 bases lay in between. CDR1 SGHTA and CDR2 FQGNSA come from the germline V gene. This CDR3 has 16 residues. CDR3 amino acids: CASSFGGKGSGTEAFF. The CDR3, as DNA: TGTGCCAGCAGCTTCGGCGGTAAGGGGTCGGGTACTGAAGCTTTCTTT.

The chain couples TRBV28 to TRBJ2-5, with D tentatively TRBD1 (5 bases). Germline V gene data show CDR1 as MDHEN and CDR2 as SYDVKM. The ends were cut back, 2 bases at V and 9 bases at J, with 16 bases in the middle. This CDR3 comprises 14 residues. CDR3 coding DNA: TGTGCCAGCAGTTTAAGGGGCTCACTGGTATCCCAGTACTTC. Its translation is CASSLRGSLVSQYF.

The chain recombines TRBV3-1 (or the pseudogene TRBV3-2) with TRBJ2-3, with 12 bases lining up with TRBD2. With V trimmed by 1 base and J by 5 bases, 4 bases remained unmatched. Germline CDR1 is LGHDT and CDR2 is YNNKEL (reference sequence). The CDR3 covers 16 residues. CDR3 sequence reads: CASSQGTSGVLDTQYF. For the CDR3, the DNA is TGTGCCAGCAGCCAAGGGACTAGCGGGGTGTTAGATACGCAGTATTTT.

The chain uses TRBV28 and TRBJ2-3; TRBD1 aligns across 12 bases. This CDR3 has 18 amino acids. With 2 bases clipped from V and 5 bases from J, the junction kept 11 bases outside the gene matches. Per germline, CDR1 MDHEN and CDR2 SYDVKM. The CDR3 coding sequence is TGTGCCAGCAGTTTAGTTCCCGGGGGACAGGGGGCGAGAGATACGCAGTATTTT. Translating it yields CASSLVPGGQGARDTQYF.

This clone appeared a few times. The chain links TRBV7-9 to TRBJ1-1; D unresolved. The CDR3 spans 15 residues. Germline V gene data show CDR1 as SEHNR and CDR2 as FQNEAQ (reference sequence). V lost 0 bases and J 6 bases, leaving 14 bases between the germline ends. The CDR3 reads CASSLAQNRGSEAFF. CDR3 nucleotide sequence: TGTGCCAGCAGCTTAGCGCAGAATCGGGGTTCTGAAGCTTTCTTT. Filled out from reference TRBV7-9 and TRBJ1-1, the complete variable domain reads DTGVSQNPRHKITKRGQNVTFRCDPISEHNRLYWYRQTLGQGPEFLTYFQNEAQLEKSRLLSDRFSAERPKGSFSTLEIQRTEQGDSAMYLCASSLAQNRGSEAFFGQGTRLTVV.

The V and J genes are TRBV5-1 and TRBJ1-1; TRBD1 matches at 7 bases. This CDR3 region has 14 residues. With V trimmed by 2 bases and J by 0 bases, 1 base remained unmatched. Germline CDR1 reads SGHRS; CDR2 reads YFSETQ. The CDR3 sequence: CASSFTGVNTEAFF. As DNA, the CDR3 is TGCGCCAGCAGCTTTACAGGGGTGAACACTGAAGCTTTCTTT. The variable domain in full, completed from reference TRBV5-1 and TRBJ1-1, reads KAGVTQTPRYLIKTRGQQVTLSCSPISGHRSVSWYQQTPGQGLQFLFEYFSETQRNKGNFPGRFSGRQFSNSRSEMNVSTLELGDSALYLCASSFTGVNTEAFFGQGTRLTVV.

This chain's CDR3 is CASRRTPGQGVGNTIYF. The CDR3 bases are TGTGCCAGCAGAAGAACTCCGGGACAGGGTGTAGGAAACACCATATATTTT. The gene calls are TRBV28 and TRBJ1-3, with 9 nucleotides matching TRBD1. With 6 bases clipped from V and 4 bases from J, the junction kept 13 bases outside the gene matches. Germline CDR1 MDHEN, CDR2 SYDVKM. This CDR3 is 17 amino acids long.